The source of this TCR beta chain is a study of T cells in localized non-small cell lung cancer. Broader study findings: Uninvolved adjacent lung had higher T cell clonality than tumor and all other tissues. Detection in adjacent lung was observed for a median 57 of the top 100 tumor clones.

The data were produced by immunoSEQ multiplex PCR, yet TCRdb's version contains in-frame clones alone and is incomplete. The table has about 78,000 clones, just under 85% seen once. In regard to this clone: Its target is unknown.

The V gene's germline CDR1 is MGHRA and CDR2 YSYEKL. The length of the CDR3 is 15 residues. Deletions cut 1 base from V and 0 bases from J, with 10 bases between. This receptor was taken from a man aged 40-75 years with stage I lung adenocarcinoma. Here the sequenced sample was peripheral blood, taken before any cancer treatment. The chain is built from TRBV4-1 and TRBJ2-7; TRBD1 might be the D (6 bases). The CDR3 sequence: CASSQGADSSYEQYF. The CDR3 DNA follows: TGCGCCAGCAGCCAAGGGGCGGACAGCTCCTACGAGCAGTACTTC.